This TCR beta chain was identified during a study of blood T cell repertoires in COVID-19. Study as a whole: Italy, Spain and the United States were the sources of the convalescent and acute COVID-19 samples. T cells, B-cell-depleted T cells, or PBMCs provided the cDNA or gDNA that served as material.

This CDR3 has 12 residues. The germline gives CDR1 SGHTA, CDR2 FQGNSA. V lost 5 bases and J lost 5, with 9 bases in between. Authors' data handling: Reference gene primer amplification gave nucleated cell count estimates. Profiled with immunoSEQ multiplex PCR; TCRdb holds only in-frame clones, not every one. Clonal size and the V and J genes are those of that table, whereas D and trimming came from the DNA. The sample records under 65,000 clones, 86% being singletons. Material for sequencing was peripheral blood. The sequence was obtained from a man aged 60 to 69 with acute or convalescent COVID-19. V gene TRBV7-2 combines with J gene TRBJ1-2; no definite D call. CDR3 amino acids: CASSPLTYGYTF. The CDR3 DNA follows: TGTGCCAGCAGCCCCCTCACTTATGGCTACACCTTC.